This entry lists 14 T cell receptor beta chains sequenced from one sample in a study of beta chain features in type 1 diabetes. Expressed TCRB transcripts were sequenced because the entire RNA isolate underwent reverse transcription. Libraries were prepared by immunoSEQ multiplex PCR; TCRdb keeps only in-frame clonotypes and omits some of them. The sample lists 150,000 to 160,000 clones; more than 9.5% were seen once. The material sequenced was central memory CD4+ T cells from blood. The receptors were gathered from a man between 18 and 29 years old in good health.

This clone was recorded a few times. This chain connects TRBV2 to TRBJ2-7, with 7 bases lining up with TRBD2. The CDR3 contains 16 residues. Germline assignment: CDR1 SNHLY and CDR2 FYNNEI. Trimming took 4 bases from V and 6 from J; bases not matched to a gene: 15. The CDR3 here is CASSGRVLADPSEQYF. The DNA of the CDR3 is TGTGCCAGCAGTGGTCGTGTCCTAGCGGACCCCTCCGAGCAGTACTTC.

The chain has TRBV9 and TRBJ2-2; 8 bases are a match to TRBD1. Trimming took 0 bases from V and 6 from J; bases not matched to a gene: 10. Germline values: CDR1 SGDLS, CDR2 YYNGEE. The CDR3 is made up of 17 amino acids. CDR3 protein: CASSVASAGTGPGELFF. The CDR3 DNA reads TGTGCCAGCAGCGTAGCCTCTGCGGGGACAGGCCCCGGGGAGCTGTTTTTT.

In DNA, the CDR3 is TGCGCCAGCAGCTTAGGGGTAGATCAGCCCCAGCATTTT. Translated: CASSLGVDQPQHF. The chain uses TRBV5-1 and TRBJ1-5; weak D call: TRBD1 (5 bases). The germline V and J ends were trimmed by 2 bases and 5 bases, with 8 bases remaining between them. Germline assignment: CDR1 SGHRS and CDR2 YFSETQ. The CDR3 is 13 amino acids.

This CDR3 is CASSARWQGSEQYF. The CDR3 DNA is TGTGCCAGCAGCGCAAGGTGGCAGGGATCCGAGCAGTACTTC. The rearrangement joins TRBV7-9 to TRBJ2-7; maybe TRBD1 (5 bases). V lost 5 bases, J lost 6 bases, and 17 bases lay in between. CDR1 is SEHNR, CDR2 FQNEAQ, per germline (reference sequence). CDR3 length: 14 residues.

The chain uses TRBV29-1 and TRBJ2-7, with 8 bases lining up with TRBD1. The CDR3 is 16 residues long. Germline-derived CDR1 and CDR2 are SQVTM and ANQGSEA. The V segment lost 6 bases and the J segment 0 bases; nucleotides outside the gene matches: 13. CDR3 DNA sequence: TGCAGCGTGCGGACAGGGTTGCGCCAGAGCTCCTACGAGCAGTACTTC. This translates into CSVRTGLRQSSYEQYF.

The chain recombines TRBV7-6 with TRBJ2-7; 10 bases fit TRBD1. Germline lookup yields CDR1 SGHVS and CDR2 FNYEAQ. Trimming took 5 bases from V and 7 from J; bases not matched to a gene: 14. The CDR3 is made up of 16 amino acids. The CDR3 coding sequence is TGTGCCAGCAGCATAGGCCCCGGGACAGGGGTAGGTGAGCAGTACTTC. Residues: CASSIGPGTGVGEQYF.

This sequence joins TRBV29-1 and TRBJ2-2; D is ambiguous. The CDR3 has 14 amino acids. CDR1 and CDR2 from the germline V gene are SQVTM and ANQGSEA. Trimming stripped 6 bases from V and 2 bases from J, with 13 bases between. This chain's CDR3 is CSVKVGPNTGELFF. The CDR3 coding sequence is TGCAGCGTCAAGGTTGGGCCTAACACCGGGGAGCTGTTTTTT.

The chain carries TRBV19 and TRBJ2-4, with a weak D call TRBD1 (5 bases). The ends were cut back, 3 bases at V and 7 bases at J, with 13 bases in the middle. Germline V gene lookup returns CDR1 LNHDA and CDR2 SQIVND (reference sequence). CDR3 length: 14 residues. CDR3 in amino acids: CASSIWQGVNIQYF. Written as DNA, the CDR3 is TGTGCCAGTAGTATTTGGCAGGGTGTGAACATTCAGTACTTC.

Only a few counts were recorded for this clone. This sequence joins TRBV2 and TRBJ1-1; the D gene is possibly TRBD1 (5 bases). This CDR3 is built from 14 residues. Germline V gene data show CDR1 as SNHLY and CDR2 as FYNNEI. V was trimmed by 4 bases and J by 11 bases, leaving 20 bases between them. This CDR3 reads CASSGQQAPVLAFF. CDR3 coding DNA: TGTGCCAGCAGTGGACAACAGGCTCCTGTTCTGGCTTTCTTT.

This chain joins TRBV6-5 and TRBJ2-5; D ambiguous. Deletions cut 4 bases from V and 4 bases from J, with 10 bases between. Germline lookup yields CDR1 MNHEY and CDR2 SVGAGI. This CDR3 contains 13 residues. The CDR3 DNA reads TGTGCCAGCAGTTTAATCACCCCAGAGACCCAGTACTTC. This sequence encodes CASSLITPETQYF.

This clone was picked up many times. The chain has TRBV25-1 and TRBJ2-7; 10 bases align to TRBD1. Germline V gene sequence: CDR1 MGHDK, CDR2 SYGVNS. V shed 8 bases and J 1 base; nucleotides not matched to a gene: 5. CDR3 length: 14 residues. The CDR3 loop reads CASQRQGASYEQYF. CDR3 coding DNA: TGTGCCAGCCAAAGACAGGGGGCTTCCTACGAGCAGTACTTC.

This chain uses TRBV7-9 with TRBJ2-5, with D perhaps TRBD1 (6 bases). Germline loops: CDR1 SEHNR, CDR2 FQNEAQ (reference sequence). Trimming left V 5 bases short and J 4 bases short, with 11 bases between. The CDR3 consists of 13 residues. The CDR3, as DNA: TGTGCCAGCAGCCCAGGGGTAGCAGAGACCCAGTACTTC. As protein: CASSPGVAETQYF.

The chain recombines TRBV4-2 with TRBJ2-3; TRBD1 matches at 10 bases. There are 16 residues in the CDR3. Germline values: CDR1 LGHNA, CDR2 YNFKEQ. The junction had 8 bases not matched to a gene; V was cut back by 3 bases and J by 5 bases. Here the CDR3 DNA reads TGTGCCAGCAGCCAGCCCGACAGGGGGCAAAGAGATACGCAGTATTTT. Amino acid sequence: CASSQPDRGQRDTQYF.

The rearrangement joins TRBV7-2 to TRBJ1-2; 7 positions agree with TRBD1. V lost 0 bases to trimming and J lost 2 bases; unmatched junction nucleotides: 3. In germline, CDR1 is SGHTA, CDR2 FQGNSA. The CDR3 is 15 residues long. This chain's CDR3 is CASSLAQGQNYGYTF. DNA for the CDR3: TGTGCCAGCAGCTTAGCGCAGGGACAGAACTATGGCTACACCTTC.